These 26 T cell receptor beta chains share one sample of origin, sequenced in a study of T cells in Graves' hyperthyroidism and ophthalmopathy. Using RNA transcripts as the source, TCR beta CDR3 regions were amplified. Initially, a first-round RT-PCR of the TCR CDR3 employed the HTBI primer set. TCRdb reanalysed the multiplex PCR reads using MiXCR and keeps one entry per CDR3 protein. Here the sample spans over 500,000 distinct CDR3 sequences, about 46% being singletons. Sequencing was done on a sample of peripheral blood or thyroid tissue (not recorded which). These receptor sequences come from an adult woman with Graves' disease, either hyperthyroidism or ophthalmopathy (not recorded which).

There are many counts of this clonotype. This chain uses TRBV14 with TRBJ1-5; D not resolved. Per the germline V gene, CDR1 is SGHDN and CDR2 is FVKESK. Deletions cut 0 bases from V and 7 bases from J, with 7 bases between. The CDR3 covers 13 residues. The CDR3, as DNA: TGTGCCAGCAGCCAAGATCGTGGGCAGCCCCAGCATTTT. Protein product: CASSQDRGQPQHF.

The chain recombines TRBV2 with TRBJ2-7, with 9 bases that match TRBD2. Germline trimming cut 0 bases from V and 2 bases from J; bases unmatched to any gene: 2. Germline V gene lookup returns CDR1 SNHLY and CDR2 FYNNEI. The CDR3 covers 15 residues. The CDR3 reads CASSEALAGPYEQYF. The DNA for the CDR3 is TGTGCCAGCAGTGAAGCGCTAGCGGGGCCCTACGAGCAGTACTTC.

There are a few counts of this clonotype. The CDR3, as DNA: TGTGCCAGCAGCGAGGACAGCTGGAACACTGAAGCTTTCTTT. It yields the protein CASSEDSWNTEAFF. This chain links TRBV9 with TRBJ1-1; weak D call: TRBD1 (6 bases). This CDR3 contains 14 residues. Germline loops: CDR1 SGDLS, CDR2 YYNGEE. V was pared by 3 bases and J by 1 base, with 10 bases between.

This clonotype was recorded only once. The V call is TRBV5-6, the J call TRBJ2-5, with D perhaps being TRBD1 or TRBD2 (6 bases each). V lost 1 base and J 9 bases, leaving 22 bases between the germline ends. Germline CDR1 SGHDT, CDR2 YYEEEE. This CDR3 has 16 residues. CDR3 residues: CASSLWGRDSNQPQYF. The CDR3 DNA follows: TGTGCCAGCAGCTTGTGGGGGCGGGATAGCAATCAGCCCCAGTACTTC.

The rearrangement links TRBV7-2 to TRBJ2-5, with D possibly being TRBD2 (7 bases). The CDR3 is made up of 16 amino acids. Germline lookup yields CDR1 SGHTA and CDR2 FQGNSA. Trimming took off 4 bases at V and 0 bases at J, with 15 bases between the two ends. The CDR3 here is CASSSLGGAHQETQYF. Written as DNA, the CDR3 is TGTGCCAGCAGCTCCTTAGGGGGGGCCCACCAAGAGACCCAGTACTTC.

J is TRBJ1-1 and V is TRBV2; the match to TRBD1 covers 8 bases. J lost 11 bases, V lost 8 bases, and 13 bases had no gene match. In germline, CDR1 is SNHLY, CDR2 FYNNEI. The CDR3 runs to 13 residues. The CDR3 DNA reads as TGTGCCAGCCGGCGGACAGGGCTTATAAGGGCTTTCTTT. Encoded protein: CASRRTGLIRAFF.

This clonotype was counted a few times. The rearrangement uses TRBV12-3 or TRBV12-4 and TRBJ2-2, with D unresolved. The V gene lost 3 bases and the J gene lost 0 bases, with 5 bases spanning the gap. CDR3 length equals 14 residues. Written as DNA, the CDR3 is TGTGCCAGCAGTTTCAGCGCGAACACCGGGGAGCTGTTTTTT. Protein: CASSFSANTGELFF.

This clonotype was counted ten times or more. The chain employs TRBV7-9 and TRBJ2-5, with a weak D call TRBD2 (6 bases). Trimming pared 4 bases from V and 7 bases from J, leaving 16 bases between. Germline V gene lookup returns CDR1 SEHNR and CDR2 FQNEAQ (reference sequence). The CDR3 is 14 residues long. CDR3 loop: CASSYGAGSGTQYF. The CDR3 bases are TGTGCCAGCAGCTACGGGGCGGGATCGGGGACCCAGTACTTC. The whole variable domain, filled in from reference TRBV7-9 and TRBJ2-5, reads DTGVSQNPRHKITKRGQNVTFRCDPISEHNRLYWYRQTLGQGPEFLTYFQNEAQLEKSRLLSDRFSAERPKGSFSTLEIQRTEQGDSAMYLCASSYGAGSGTQYFGPGTRLLVL.

This chain connects TRBV29-1 to TRBJ2-7; 7 bases line up with TRBD2. The last part of the DNA fits TRBJ2-1 better; the J call may be wrong. CDR3 length equals 15 residues. Germline loops: CDR1 SQVTM, CDR2 ANQGSEA. Written as DNA, the CDR3 is TGCAGCGTTGAGTTGGCGGGAGCGGTCTACAATGAGCAGTTCTTC. Protein product: CSVELAGAVYNEQFF.

This chain joins TRBV7-9 and TRBJ1-5, with D maybe TRBD1 (5 bases). Germline V gene sequence: CDR1 SEHNR, CDR2 FQNEAQ (reference sequence). This CDR3 has 13 residues. The germline V and J ends were trimmed by 7 bases and 8 bases, with 15 bases remaining between them. CDR3 sequence (DNA): TGTGCCAGCACTGGTGGGGGTCGTGAGCCCCAGCATTTT. It encodes CASTGGGREPQHF. The full variable domain, with the rest looked up from reference TRBV7-9 and TRBJ1-5, is DTGVSQNPRHKITKRGQNVTFRCDPISEHNRLYWYRQTLGQGPEFLTYFQNEAQLEKSRLLSDRFSAERPKGSFSTLEIQRTEQGDSAMYLCASTGGGREPQHFGDGTRLSIL.

Comments on this clonotype: A read error may be the cause here, since a much bigger clone is one base away. CDR3 amino acids: CAWSWARGNQPQHF. Written as DNA, the CDR3 is TGTGCCTGGAGTTGGGCAAGGGGGAATCAGCCCCAGCATTTT. The genes are TRBV30 and TRBJ1-5, with D perhaps matching TRBD1 (6 bases). CDR3 length: 14 residues. V was pared by 2 bases and J by 4 bases, with 12 bases between. Germline CDR1 is GTSNPN and CDR2 is SVGIG (reference sequence).

This clonotype was counted only a few times. The V and J genes are TRBV14 and TRBJ1-1, with D unresolved. This CDR3 is built from 14 residues. Germline V CDR1 and CDR2: SGHDN, FVKESK. The V end was cut by 6 bases, the J end by 0 bases, with 11 bases between. In DNA form, the CDR3 reads TGTGCCAGCAGTTTCGGGGTATTGAACACTGAAGCTTTCTTT. This encodes CASSFGVLNTEAFF.

A remark on this clonotype: The junction departs from germline at one end; a sequencing error may be responsible. The V gene is TRBV29-1, the J gene TRBJ2-2; TRBD1 agrees at 9 bases. Germline V lookup: CDR1 SQVTM, CDR2 ANQGSEA. This CDR3 is 11 amino acids long. The CDR3 DNA reads TGCAGCGTACAGGGGGCCGGAGAGCTGTTTTTT. Translated, it gives CSVQGAGELFF.

This clonotype was recorded many times. The V gene is TRBV29-1, the J gene TRBJ1-2, with 10 positions matching TRBD1. CDR3 length equals 17 residues. V dropped 4 bases and J dropped 7; count of bases not matched to a gene: 18. Germline CDR1 reads SQVTM; CDR2 reads ANQGSEA. CDR3 DNA sequence: TGCAGCGTTGCTGTGGGGACAGGGGTCTTCATGTTGCGTGGCTACACCTTC. It encodes CSVAVGTGVFMLRGYTF.

This clonotype appeared many times. V usage is TRBV3-1 and J usage is TRBJ2-7, with 12 positions matching TRBD2. J was trimmed by 2 bases and V by 4 bases; bases with no gene match: 3. Looked up from germline, CDR1 is LGHDT and CDR2 is YNNKEL (reference sequence). The CDR3 runs 15 residues. The CDR3 sequence is CASSPTSGRTYEQYF. The CDR3 DNA sequence: TGTGCCAGCAGCCCGACTAGCGGGAGAACCTACGAGCAGTACTTC.

The chain couples TRBV29-1 to TRBJ2-6; D is ambiguous. Germline V CDR1 and CDR2: SQVTM, ANQGSEA. The CDR3 consists of 16 residues. The germline V and J ends were trimmed by 0 bases and 1 base, with 10 bases remaining between them. The DNA for the CDR3 is TGCAGCGTTGAAGATCCGGGCTTGTCTGGGGCCAACGTCCTGACTTTC. Translating it yields CSVEDPGLSGANVLTF.

There are a few counts of this clonotype. In nucleotides, the CDR3 is TGTGCCATCAGTGAGTCCCGGACAGCTCAAGAGACCCAGTACTTC. It specifies CAISESRTAQETQYF. V and J are TRBV10-3 and TRBJ2-5; tentatively, D is TRBD1 (6 bases). Trimming took off 0 bases at V and 2 bases at J, with 10 bases between the two ends. The CDR3 runs to 15 residues. CDR1 and CDR2 from the germline V gene are ENHRY and SYGVKD.

This chain uses TRBV7-2 with TRBJ1-2; TRBD1 matches at 8 bases. This CDR3 region has 15 residues. The germline V gene encodes CDR1 SGHTA and CDR2 FQGNSA. Losses at the gene ends were 5 bases for V and 6 bases for J; bases not matched to a gene: 11. The CDR3: CASSKGQGRADGYTF. CDR3 nucleotides: TGTGCCAGCAGCAAAGGACAGGGAAGGGCGGATGGCTACACCTTC.

To note about this clonotype: An end of the junction does not agree with germline; a read error may underlie this. The chain employs TRBV10-3 and TRBJ2-7, with 7 bases matching TRBD1. The CDR3 extends over 15 amino acids. Germline CDR1 is ENHRY and CDR2 is SYGVKD. CDR3: CAISEGLGQSYGQYF. The CDR3 bases are TGTGCCATCAGTGAGGGACTGGGACAGTCCTACGGGCAGTACTTC.

This clonotype was observed a few times. The junction differs from germline at one of its ends, possibly a read error. The chain is built from TRBV20-1 and TRBJ2-5; 11 bases are shared with TRBD2. Germline lookup yields CDR1 DFQATT and CDR2 SNEGSKA (reference sequence). CDR3 length: 14 residues. Here the CDR3 reads CSARVAGGQESQYF. The CDR3 coding sequence is TGCAGTGCTAGAGTAGCGGGAGGGCAAGAGTCCCAGTACTTC.

A single count supports this clonotype. The chain couples TRBV19 to TRBJ2-2; D unresolved. This CDR3 has 14 residues. V shed 7 bases and J shed 0 bases, with 9 bases lying between them. Germline CDR1 and CDR2: LNHDA and SQIVND (reference sequence). The CDR3 DNA reads as TGTGCCAGTACGCTATACGCGAACACCGGGGAGCTGTTTTTT. Translated, it gives CASTLYANTGELFF.

The DNA of the CDR3 is TGCGCCAGCAGTGAGTCGACTAGCGTTGAGACCCAGTACTTC. Translating it yields CASSESTSVETQYF. V is TRBV10-2 and J is TRBJ2-5, with 8 bases aligning to TRBD2. V shed 0 bases, J shed 5 bases, and the junction held 2 bases outside the gene matches. Germline V gives CDR1 WSHSY, CDR2 SAAADI. The length of the CDR3 is 14 residues.

The sample holds many counts of this clonotype. The V gene is TRBV19, the J gene TRBJ1-5; D is uncertain. CDR1 LNHDA and CDR2 SQIVND come from the germline V gene (reference sequence). The germline V and J ends were trimmed by 3 bases and 2 bases, with 11 bases remaining between them. The CDR3 is 15 amino acids. The CDR3 protein is CASSMIGEGNQPQHF. CDR3 nucleotide sequence: TGTGCCAGTAGTATGATAGGAGAAGGCAATCAGCCCCAGCATTTT.

This chain uses TRBV2 with TRBJ2-5, with 9 bases lining up with TRBD1. CDR3 length equals 16 residues. Germline values: CDR1 SNHLY, CDR2 FYNNEI. V trimming: 9 bases; J trimming: 0 bases; junction bases outside the gene matches: 11. The CDR3 coding sequence is TGTGCCAGTGAAGAACCGACAGGGGGATACCAAGAGACCCAGTACTTC. Protein sequence: CASEEPTGGYQETQYF.

The chain combines TRBV2 with TRBJ2-7, with D perhaps given as TRBD1 or TRBD2 (6 bases each). Germline lookup yields CDR1 SNHLY and CDR2 FYNNEI. The V end was cut by 6 bases, the J end by 4 bases, with 19 bases between. There are 15 residues in the CDR3. The CDR3 region has the DNA TGTGCCAGCAGGGTCGGAGGGGGAACAGTGTACGAGCAGTACTTC. Translation gives CASRVGGGTVYEQYF.

CDR3 bases: TGTGCCAGCAGCTTGAGAAGAGCGGGAGGTCCAACCGGGGAGCTGTTTTTT. Its translation is CASSLRRAGGPTGELFF. The V and J genes are TRBV5-5 and TRBJ2-2, with TRBD2 matching 9 bases. V shed 1 base, J shed 5 bases, and the junction held 9 bases outside the gene matches. This CDR3 is 17 amino acids long. Germline values: CDR1 SGHKS, CDR2 YYEKEE (reference sequence). Complete variable domain (other parts from reference TRBV5-5 and TRBJ2-2): DAGVTQSPTHLIKTRGQQVTLRCSPISGHKSVSWYQQVLGQGPQFIFQYYEKEERGRGNFPDRFSARQFPNYSSELNVNALLLGDSALYLCASSLRRAGGPTGELFFGEGSRLTVL.